Following are 9 T cell receptor delta chains from one sample sequenced in a study of Vδ1+ human thymocytes. Whole-study findings and limits: Highly polyclonal TRG and TRD repertoires with Gaussian CDR3 length distributions appeared in thymus.

Sequences come from RNA converted to cDNA by reverse transcription. Pooled V-gene forward primers with one constant-region reverse primer generated the CDR3 amplicons by multiplex PCR. TCRdb re-identified clones in the multiplex PCR reads via CATT. The table has 23,000 or so delta-chain clones, under 8% seen once. The antigens these receptors bind are not known. Material: Vdelta1+ gamma-delta thymocytes from the thymus. As to subset: FACS-sorted CD3+ TCRalphabeta- TCRVdelta1+ TCRVdelta2- thymocytes. Receptors originate from a girl in the first two years of life who had congenital heart surgery.

This clone was seen a few times. The V call is TRDV1, the J call TRDJ1; possibly TRDD2 for D (5 bases). Trimming shortened V by 1 base and J by 1 base, and 16 bases separated the two germline ends. Per the germline V gene, CDR1 is TSWWSYY and CDR2 is QGS. CDR3 length: 17 amino acids. CDR3 loop: CALGEPYVYCSTDKLIF. CDR3 nucleotides: TGTGCTCTTGGGGAACCCTACGTCTACTGCAGCACCGATAAACTCATCTTT.

V gene TRDV2 combines with J gene TRDJ3; D is undetermined. V lost 1 base and J lost 6, with 9 bases in between. CDR1 GEAIGNYY and CDR2 EKD come from the germline V gene. The CDR3 contains 15 residues. In nucleotides, the CDR3 is TGTGCCTGTGACACGCGATGGGCGGACACCCGACAGATGTTTTTC. Translation: CACDTRWADTRQMFF.

This clone was counted between two and nine times. The rearrangement joins TRDV1 to TRDJ1, with 10 bases identical to TRDD3. The CDR3 contains 20 residues. Germline assignment: CDR1 TSWWSYY and CDR2 QGS. V gave up 1 base and J gave up 5 bases; unmatched junction bases: 19. The CDR3 is CALGEPSHSNITGGWDKLIF. In DNA form, the CDR3 reads TGTGCTCTTGGGGAACCTTCCCACAGCAACATTACTGGGGGATGGGATAAACTCATCTTT.

The chain recombines TRDV1 with TRDJ1; D might be TRDD3 (5 bases). The CDR3 extends over 18 amino acids. V lost 8 bases and J 2 bases, leaving 27 bases between the germline ends. CDR1 TSWWSYY and CDR2 QGS come from the germline V gene. The CDR3 is CALKVPLNWRSLTDKLIF. The CDR3, as DNA: TGTGCTCTTAAGGTCCCCCTCAACTGGAGATCCTTAACCGATAAACTCATCTTT.

V usage is TRDV1 and J usage is TRDJ1; maybe TRDD3 (6 bases). Because TCRdb records no J gene, it was assigned here through a match of the DNA to germline. The germline V and J ends were trimmed by 0 bases and 0 bases, with 23 bases remaining between them. The germline V gene encodes CDR1 TSWWSYY and CDR2 QGS. This CDR3 comprises 20 residues. CDR3 DNA sequence: TGTGCTCTTGGGGAACTACGGCGGGGGACCGACCCCCAGTACACCGATAAACTCATCTTT. Its translation is CALGELRRGTDPQYTDKLIF.

In the case of this clone: At one of its ends the junction is not consistent with the germline gene, which may arise from a read error. This chain links TRDV1 with TRDJ1; 7 bases match TRDD3. The CDR3 is 19 amino acids. The V gene's germline CDR1 is TSWWSYY and CDR2 QGS. CDR3 protein: CALGEPIYVLGMDTDKLTF. CDR3 DNA: TGTGCTCTTGGGGAGCCTATTTATGTACTGGGGATGGACACCGATAAACTCACCTTT.

The J gene call is TRDJ1, but no V gene call exists; the table's TRDD3 call for D was not verified on the DNA. The CDR3 is 24 residues long. The CDR3: CALGNPSRRSYWGIRRLITDKLIF. CDR3 coding DNA: TGTGCTCTTGGGAATCCTTCCCGCCGCTCGTACTGGGGGATACGCAGGTTGATCACCGATAAACTCATCTTT.

This sequence joins TRDV1 and TRDJ1, with 9 bases fitting TRDD3. The V gene's germline CDR1 is TSWWSYY and CDR2 QGS. The CDR3 runs 15 residues. J was trimmed by 3 bases and V by 2 bases; bases with no gene match: 4. CDR3 coding DNA: TGTGCTCTTGGGGAATCGGGGGATACACCCGATAAACTCATCTTT. Translation gives CALGESGDTPDKLIF.

This clone was seen a handful of times. The chain combines TRDV1 with TRDJ1, with 10 nucleotides matching TRDD3. V was pared by 2 bases and J by 0 bases, with 24 bases of the junction left unmatched. This CDR3 spans 23 amino acids. Per germline, CDR1 TSWWSYY and CDR2 QGS. The CDR3 spells CALGELVYVGLGDYRIYTDKLIF. The CDR3 DNA is TGTGCTCTTGGGGAATTAGTGTACGTCGGACTGGGGGATTATCGTATTTACACCGATAAACTCATCTTT.